Shown below are 12 T cell receptor beta chains from a single sample sequenced in a study of T-cell memory formation after mild COVID-19. TCRdb re-derived calls from the 5' RACE reads in MiXCR, one entry per CDR3 protein. The table lists roughly 49,000 distinct CDR3 sequences, less than 35% of them singletons. The sequencing sample was made of PBMCs or a T cell subset sorted from them (not recorded which). The receptors shown here come from a man aged 18 to 35 who had mild COVID-19 (a few samples of this study predate the infection). Cell type and time point are not known.

V usage is TRBV7-9 and J usage is TRBJ2-6, with TRBD1 identical over 9 bases. CDR1 and CDR2 (germline): SEHNR, FQNEAQ (reference sequence). Germline trimming cut 5 bases from V and 4 bases from J; bases unmatched to any gene: 9. The CDR3 has 17 amino acids. CDR3 loop: CASSGQQGAGGANVLTF. The CDR3 DNA sequence: TGTGCCAGCAGCGGACAACAGGGGGCAGGCGGGGCCAACGTCCTGACTTTC.

This clonotype came up a few times. The rearrangement joins TRBV27 to TRBJ2-5, with TRBD2 matching over 8 bases. This CDR3 region has 15 residues. Germline values: CDR1 MNHEY, CDR2 SMNVEV (reference sequence). V lost 9 bases and J lost 0; bases outside the gene matches: 9. CDR3 DNA sequence: TGTGCCAGTTTGGACCTCGGGGGGGACCAAGAGACCCAGTACTTC. It yields the protein CASLDLGGDQETQYF.

Many counts were recorded for this clonotype. This chain joins TRBV24-1 and TRBJ2-7; no definite D call. Germline CDR1 KGHDR, CDR2 SFDVKD. V was trimmed by 4 bases and J by 0 bases, leaving 6 bases between them. The CDR3 has 13 amino acids. CDR3 nucleotides: TGTGCCACCAGTGAGCACAGCTCCTACGAGCAGTACGTC. Translation gives CATSEHSSYEQYV.

This clonotype was observed a handful of times. The chain employs TRBV4-3 and TRBJ2-3; D gene ambiguous. V gave up 0 bases and J gave up 0 bases, with 7 bases separating them. Germline CDR1 LGHNA, CDR2 YSLEER. The CDR3 has 15 residues. This chain's CDR3 is CASSQDFASTDTQYF. The CDR3 nucleotides are TGCGCCAGCAGCCAAGATTTTGCTAGCACAGATACGCAGTATTTT.

The chain employs TRBV7-2 and TRBJ2-7; D is uncertain. Per germline, CDR1 SGHTA and CDR2 FQGNSA. This CDR3 is 13 amino acids long. The ends were cut back, 4 bases at V and 5 bases at J, with 12 bases in the middle. The chain's CDR3 is CASSYSPLNEQYV. The CDR3 DNA is TGTGCCAGCAGCTACTCACCCCTGAACGAGCAGTACGTC.

There are a few counts of this clonotype. The chain has TRBV6-2 or TRBV6-3 and TRBJ2-1, with D possibly TRBD2 on 6 matching bases. This CDR3 has 15 residues. V lost 7 bases, J lost 8 bases, and 21 bases lay in between. From germline, CDR1 is MNHEY and CDR2 SVGEGT. CDR3 loop: CASTHVRESNDEQFF. CDR3 DNA: TGTGCCAGCACCCACGTGCGGGAATCCAACGATGAGCAGTTCTTC.

The table lists this clonotype with a few counts. The chain couples TRBV3-1 to TRBJ2-7; D not resolved. V lost 3 bases, J lost 2 bases, and 11 bases lay in between. The CDR3 contains 14 residues. The germline V gene has CDR1 LGHDT and CDR2 YNNKEL (reference sequence). CDR3 protein: CASSHEGWTYEQYF. CDR3 DNA: TGTGCCAGCAGCCACGAAGGTTGGACCTACGAGCAGTACTTC.

This rearrangement joins TRBV7-9 to TRBJ2-3; D tentatively reads TRBD1 or TRBD2 (6 bases each). Germline loops: CDR1 SEHNR, CDR2 FQNEAQ (reference sequence). CDR3 length: 14 residues. Trimming pared 7 bases from V and 6 bases from J, leaving 17 bases between. The CDR3 DNA sequence: TGTGCCAGCACCATGGGGGGCCGCCGCGATACGCAGTATTTT. It codes for CASTMGGRRDTQYF. Complete variable domain (other parts from reference TRBV7-9 and TRBJ2-3): DTGVSQNPRHKITKRGQNVTFRCDPISEHNRLYWYRQTLGQGPEFLTYFQNEAQLEKSRLLSDRFSAERPKGSFSTLEIQRTEQGDSAMYLCASTMGGRRDTQYFGPGTRLTVL.

The rearrangement joins TRBV27 to TRBJ2-3, with D possibly being TRBD2 (5 bases). Germline CDR1 is MNHEY and CDR2 is SMNVEV (reference sequence). The V end lost 2 bases, the J end lost 4 bases, and 10 bases lay between the germline ends. The CDR3 loop spans 14 amino acids. CDR3 DNA sequence: TGTGCCAGCAGTTTAAGTGAGGGCTCAGATACGCAGTATTTT. This sequence encodes CASSLSEGSDTQYF.

This chain links TRBV7-6 with TRBJ1-2, with 7 bases aligning to TRBD1. With 5 bases clipped from V and 5 bases from J, the junction kept 17 bases outside the gene matches. Germline V gives CDR1 SGHVS, CDR2 FNYEAQ. The CDR3 runs to 17 residues. The CDR3 nucleotides read TGTGCCAGCAGCCCTCTCGTTGGTAGGGGGCTGGTGTATGGCTACACCTTC. Amino acids: CASSPLVGRGLVYGYTF.

This chain connects TRBV4-1 to TRBJ1-5, with D uncertain. The germline V and J ends were trimmed by 0 bases and 0 bases, with 9 bases remaining between them. CDR1 and CDR2 (germline): MGHRA, YSYEKL. This CDR3 has 16 residues. The CDR3 DNA reads as TGCGCCAGCAGCCAAGATTTTGAGGTTAGCAATCAGCCCCAGCATTTT. Protein sequence: CASSQDFEVSNQPQHF.

This clonotype was observed a handful of times. This chain joins TRBV7-9 and TRBJ2-5, with D unresolved. Per germline, CDR1 SEHNR and CDR2 FQNEAQ (reference sequence). V was cut by 0 bases and J by 1 base, with 6 bases left in between. The length of the CDR3 is 14 residues. CDR3 nucleotides: TGTGCCAGCAGCTTAGCGAGGACCCAAGAGACCCAGTACTTC. This gives the protein CASSLARTQETQYF.